What follows are 25 T cell receptor beta chains derived from one specimen sequenced in a study of CD8+ T cells in alopecia areata. Once RNA had been extracted, it was reverse transcribed into cDNA to act as the sequencing template. Clones were sequenced by immunoSEQ multiplex PCR, and TCRdb holds only the in-frame ones, with some missing. Among roughly 210,000 clones, approximately 47% were seen once, and the ten largest hold roughly 2.8%. The treatment was: oral pan-JAK inhibitor, 5-10 mg twice daily. Sequenced material: CD4+ T cells sorted from blood, taken at approximately week 39, from a patient treated with tofacitinib. The receptors were gathered from a human donor with alopecia areata.

The chain carries TRBV9 and TRBJ2-7; a weak D match, TRBD1 (6 bases). In germline, CDR1 is SGDLS, CDR2 YYNGEE. Trimming cost V 4 bases and J 3 bases, with 17 bases left between them. The CDR3 totals 15 residues. DNA of the CDR3: TGTGCCAGCAGCCCCAGCATAGGGGGTTTCTACGAGCAGTACTTC. Translation: CASSPSIGGFYEQYF.

A note on this clone: One end of the junction does not line up with germline, which may come from a read error. V and J are TRBV7-3 and TRBJ2-3; 7 positions match TRBD2. CDR1 is SGHTA, CDR2 FQGTGA, per germline. This CDR3 is 18 amino acids long. The CDR3 sequence is CASSLTPYGGDSTDTQYF. The CDR3 nucleotides are TGTGCCAGCAGCCTAACCCCGTATGGGGGGGATAGCACAGATACGCAGTATTTT.

The rearrangement uses TRBV4-1 and TRBJ1-4, with D uncertain. Germline V gene sequence: CDR1 MGHRA, CDR2 YSYEKL. V lost 1 base and J lost 0, with 9 bases in between. The CDR3 contains 16 residues. In DNA, the CDR3 is TGCGCCAGCAGCCAAGGTCCTATTCCAACTAATGAAAAACTGTTTTTT. This gives the protein CASSQGPIPTNEKLFF.

This chain connects TRBV4-2 to TRBJ1-1, with TRBD1 matching over 9 bases. This CDR3 comprises 16 residues. Germline V gene sequence: CDR1 LGHNA, CDR2 YNFKEQ. The V segment lost 5 bases and the J segment 4 bases; nucleotides outside the gene matches: 11. The CDR3 DNA is TGTGCCAGCAGCTACCCGGGACAGGGTGGGAGCACTGAAGCTTTCTTT. Translation: CASSYPGQGGSTEAFF.

The rearrangement links TRBV29-1 to TRBJ2-3, with D hard to call. CDR1 and CDR2 from the germline V gene are SQVTM and ANQGSEA. Trimming stripped 4 bases from V and 2 bases from J, with 10 bases between. CDR3 size: 13 residues. CDR3: CSVVWPATDTQYF. DNA of the CDR3: TGCAGCGTTGTGTGGCCTGCCACAGATACGCAGTATTTT.

The V and J genes are TRBV2 and TRBJ2-5; 11 bases are shared with TRBD1. Germline-derived CDR1 and CDR2 are SNHLY and FYNNEI. J gave up 1 base and V 5 bases, and 9 bases lay outside the gene matches. The CDR3 consists of 17 residues. The CDR3 spells CASSSGRTGGGQETQYF. The CDR3 DNA reads TGTGCCAGCAGTTCCGGACGGACAGGGGGCGGCCAAGAGACCCAGTACTTC.

This clone was seen a few times. The sample contains more than one DNA sequence encoding this CDR3. V usage is TRBV27 and J usage is TRBJ1-2; no definite D call. The V gene's germline CDR1 is MNHEY and CDR2 SMNVEV (reference sequence). Trimming removed 0 bases from V and 4 bases from J, with 12 bases in between. This CDR3 has 15 amino acids. The CDR3 DNA sequence: TGTGCCAGCAGTTTATCGCCCCGGGTCCCCTATGGCTACACCTTC. Its protein product is CASSLSPRVPYGYTF.

The chain recombines TRBV10-3 with TRBJ2-5, with 8 bases identical to TRBD1. Germline assignment: CDR1 ENHRY and CDR2 SYGVKD. The junction had 3 bases not matched to a gene; V was cut back by 2 bases and J by 13 bases. The CDR3 totals 11 residues. The CDR3 DNA follows: TGTGCCATCAGTGAGCAGGGGGCGACGTACTTC. Translating gives CAISEQGATYF.

The chain couples TRBV11-1 to TRBJ2-1; 14 positions agree with TRBD2. Germline loops: CDR1 SGHAT, CDR2 FQDESV (reference sequence). The CDR3 runs to 15 residues. With V trimmed by 0 bases and J by 9 bases, 1 base remained unmatched. The CDR3 sequence: CASSLAGLAGGEQFF. The CDR3 DNA follows: TGTGCCAGCAGCTTAGCAGGACTAGCGGGAGGTGAGCAGTTCTTC.

The chain has TRBV27 and TRBJ1-1; D is perhaps TRBD1 (6 bases). In germline, CDR1 is MNHEY, CDR2 SMNVEV (reference sequence). Trimming shortened V by 5 bases and J by 10 bases, and 17 bases separated the two germline ends. The CDR3 loop spans 13 amino acids. CDR3 in amino acids: CASSERGGPVAFF. The CDR3 coding sequence is TGTGCCAGCAGTGAGAGGGGGGGTCCTGTAGCTTTCTTT.

The chain employs TRBV7-9 and TRBJ2-1, with D unresolved. Per the germline V gene, CDR1 is SEHNR and CDR2 is FQNEAQ (reference sequence). V lost 0 bases to trimming and J lost 10 bases, with 10 bases between them. The CDR3 is 13 residues long. CDR3 amino acids: CASSLAGEQEQFF. The CDR3 DNA reads TGTGCCAGCAGCTTAGCAGGCGAGCAGGAGCAGTTCTTC.

The chain uses TRBV5-4 and TRBJ2-7; weak D call: TRBD2 (5 bases). CDR3 size: 11 residues. The germline V and J ends were trimmed by 3 bases and 7 bases, with 8 bases remaining between them. Germline values: CDR1 SGHNT, CDR2 YYREEE (reference sequence). The CDR3 is CASSSRGEQYF. The CDR3 nucleotides are TGTGCCAGCAGCTCCCGAGGGGAGCAGTACTTC.

This clone has just a few counts. The V and J genes are TRBV30 and TRBJ2-1; 10 bases line up with TRBD2. V shed 3 bases and J 13 bases; nucleotides not matched to a gene: 9. The germline V gene encodes CDR1 GTSNPN and CDR2 SVGIG (reference sequence). The CDR3 is 13 amino acids. DNA for the CDR3: TGTGCCTGGAGCGGCCGGACTAGCGGTACACAGTTCTTC. Amino acids: CAWSGRTSGTQFF.

This chain joins TRBV5-1 and TRBJ1-5; 9 bases line up with TRBD1. Germline CDR1 and CDR2: SGHRS and YFSETQ. This CDR3 comprises 14 residues. V shed 2 bases, J shed 7 bases, and the junction held 4 bases outside the gene matches. The CDR3 reads CASSFGTGNQPQHF. In DNA, the CDR3 is TGCGCCAGCAGCTTCGGGACAGGGAACCAGCCCCAGCATTTT.

J is TRBJ2-7 and V is TRBV30; tentative D call: TRBD2 (5 bases). Germline V lookup: CDR1 GTSNPN, CDR2 SVGIG (reference sequence). V was trimmed by 1 base and J by 4 bases, leaving 8 bases between them. CDR3 length: 12 residues. The CDR3 region is CAWSGSGYEQYF. CDR3 in DNA: TGTGCCTGGAGTGGCTCGGGGTACGAGCAGTACTTC. The full variable domain, with the rest looked up from reference TRBV30 and TRBJ2-7, is SQTIHQWPATLVQPVGSPLSLECTVEGTSNPNLYWYRQAAGRGLQLLFYSVGIGQISSEVPQNLSASRPQDRQFILSSKKLLLSDSGFYLCAWSGSGYEQYFGPGTRLTVT.

This clone was counted only a few times. The V and J genes are TRBV6-5 and TRBJ2-5; D is uncertain. The germline CDR1 and CDR2 sequences are MNHEY and SVGAGI. The V end lost 7 bases, the J end lost 1 base, and 10 bases lay between the germline ends. This CDR3 has 13 amino acids. The CDR3 bases are TGTGCCAGCAAAAAGGGAATCCAAGAGACCCAGTACTTC. Protein sequence: CASKKGIQETQYF.

The chain combines TRBV4-1 with TRBJ2-7; TRBD2 might be the D (6 bases). V was clipped by 4 bases and J by 0 bases, with 13 bases between them. This CDR3 has 15 amino acids. Germline V lookup: CDR1 MGHRA, CDR2 YSYEKL. Here the CDR3 reads CASSLRDSNSYEQYF. CDR3 sequence (DNA): TGCGCCAGCAGCCTTCGGGACTCCAACTCCTACGAGCAGTACTTC.

The genes are TRBV25-1 and TRBJ2-1; D is unclear. Germline loops: CDR1 MGHDK, CDR2 SYGVNS. The V and J ends lost 6 bases and 10 bases respectively, with 16 bases between them. CDR3 length equals 13 residues. Here the CDR3 DNA reads TGTGCCAGCAGCGCACACGAGAGAGGCGAGCAGTTCTTC. Its translation is CASSAHERGEQFF.

This clone was seen more than once but under ten times. The chain joins TRBV7-9 to TRBJ2-3; D possibly corresponds to TRBD1 (5 bases). Germline V CDR1 and CDR2: SEHNR, FQNEAQ (reference sequence). With 0 bases removed from V and 7 bases from J, the gap between germline ends came to 11 bases. This CDR3 has 14 residues. CDR3 loop: CASSLAGASYTQYF. CDR3 DNA sequence: TGTGCCAGCAGCTTAGCTGGGGCGTCTTATACGCAGTATTTT.

This chain connects TRBV5-6 to TRBJ2-1, with unresolved D. The CDR3 consists of 12 residues. V was clipped by 0 bases and J by 10 bases, with 8 bases between them. Germline CDR1 is SGHDT and CDR2 is YYEEEE. The CDR3 reads CASSLVRGEQFF. The CDR3 DNA is TGTGCCAGCAGCTTGGTCAGAGGAGAGCAGTTCTTC. Looking up the rest from reference TRBV5-6 and TRBJ2-1 gives the full variable domain: DAGVTQSPTHLIKTRGQQVTLRCSPKSGHDTVSWYQQALGQGPQFIFQYYEEEERQRGNFPDRFSGHQFPNYSSELNVNALLLGDSALYLCASSLVRGEQFFGPGTRLTVL.

In nucleotides, the CDR3 is TGCAGTGCTGGGGGAGACCATGGCTACACCTTC. Translation gives CSAGGDHGYTF. The chain uses TRBV20-1 and TRBJ1-2, with D possibly matching TRBD1 (5 bases). The V end lost 5 bases, the J end lost 6 bases, and 10 bases lay between the germline ends. In germline, CDR1 is DFQATT, CDR2 SNEGSKA (reference sequence). CDR3 length equals 11 residues.

The chain joins TRBV6-5 to TRBJ2-1, with TRBD2 matching over 7 bases. V gave up 5 bases and J gave up 2 bases; unmatched junction bases: 3. Germline CDR1 MNHEY, CDR2 SVGAGI. This CDR3 has 14 residues. CDR3 in amino acids: CASSHTSAYNEQFF. Written as DNA, the CDR3 is TGTGCCAGCAGTCACACTAGCGCCTACAATGAGCAGTTCTTC.

The rearrangement uses TRBV30 and TRBJ2-6; the D gene is possibly TRBD1 (5 bases). The CDR3 runs 19 residues. Trimming removed 2 bases at V and 2 bases at J, with 22 bases between. CDR1 and CDR2 from the germline V gene are GTSNPN and SVGIG (reference sequence). The CDR3 sequence: CAWSRGRGPSGPGANVLTF. In DNA form, the CDR3 reads TGTGCCTGGAGTAGGGGAAGGGGTCCATCCGGTCCTGGGGCCAACGTCCTGACTTTC. The variable domain in full, completed from reference TRBV30 and TRBJ2-6, reads SQTIHQWPATLVQPVGSPLSLECTVEGTSNPNLYWYRQAAGRGLQLLFYSVGIGQISSEVPQNLSASRPQDRQFILSSKKLLLSDSGFYLCAWSRGRGPSGPGANVLTFGAGSRLTVL.

This clone was seen only a few times. The V and J genes are TRBV4-1 and TRBJ2-1; 7 nucleotides line up with TRBD2. The CDR3 contains 18 residues. J lost 3 bases, V lost 8 bases, and 19 bases had no gene match. Germline CDR1 MGHRA, CDR2 YSYEKL. CDR3 nucleotides: TGCGCCAGCGAGCCATTCCCCTTCAGCGGGATTGTCTACAATGAGCAGTTCTTC. Amino acids: CASEPFPFSGIVYNEQFF.

The chain recombines TRBV30 with TRBJ1-2; D gene unclear. The CDR3 sequence is 13 residues long. Germline assignment: CDR1 GTSNPN and CDR2 SVGIG (reference sequence). The V and J ends lost 1 base and 8 bases respectively, with 14 bases between them. CDR3 nucleotide sequence: TGTGCCTGGAGTGGCTGGGCCTTGGGAGGCTACACCTTC. It translates to CAWSGWALGGYTF.